These T cell receptor beta chains were read from a single sample in a study of T cell repertoires in cytomegalovirus infection. For these receptors, no antigen is known. TCRdb fed the reads into MiXCR, producing one record per CDR3 protein. The repertoire holds 550,000 to 850,000 distinct CDR3 sequences, with roughly 33% as singletons. The input for sequencing was cultured PBMCs, taken from culture after CMV antigen stimulation. These receptors were taken from a human donor in good health (CMV status not recorded). Some clones in this sample may be carry-over from other donors' samples. Each CDR3 is given with its conserved first and last residue. Fields, in order: V gene, clone size, J gene, D gene, CDR3 DNA, CDR3 protein. D genes are given only for firm matches. Clone size is given for some rows only: seen once, a few or many times, or a class if the clone is expanded.

>TRBV7-6|.|TRBJ2-3|TRBD1
TGTGCCAGCAGCTTATTAGGGGGCCGGTCCACAGATACGCAGTATTTT
CASSLLGGRSTDTQYF
>TRBV7-8|.|TRBJ2-1|TRBD1
TGTGCCAGCAGCCCGCCGGGACAGAACTACAATGAGCAGTTCTTC
CASSPPGQNYNEQFF
>TRBV7-2|many|TRBJ2-3|TRBD2
TGTGCCAGCAGCTTTAGCGGGGGCCGGGATACGCAGTATTTT
CASSFSGGRDTQYF
>TRBV20-1|few|TRBJ2-1|TRBD2
TGCAGTGCAACTAGCGGGCCCCCCTACAATGAGCAGTTCTTC
CSATSGPPYNEQFF
>TRBV12-3/TRBV12-4|.|TRBJ1-6|TRBD1
TGTGCCAGCAGTTTAGGTGGGACAGTCTATAATTCACCCCTCCACTTT
CASSLGGTVYNSPLHF
>TRBV7-2|few|TRBJ2-7|.
TGTGCCAGCAGCCGAAGTGTGACGTCCGAGCAGTACTTC
CASSRSVTSEQYF
>TRBV4-1|.|TRBJ2-7|TRBD2
TGCGCCAGCAGCCAAGAGATGTGGGCAACGGGAGGAAGCTCCTACGAGCAGTACTTC
CASSQEMWATGGSSYEQYF
>TRBV5-1|.|TRBJ1-4|.
TGCGGACGGGGTCAGAGTAATGAAAAACTGTTTTTT
CGRGQSNEKLFF
>TRBV18|.|TRBJ2-7|.
TGTGCCAGCTCACCACAGGGCGTCCCCCCTCCGGAGCAGTACTTC
CASSPQGVPPPEQYF
>TRBV20-1|.|TRBJ2-7|TRBD2
TGCAGTGCTAGAGCGCCGGGACTAGTGGCCTACGAGCAGTACTTC
CSARAPGLVAYEQYF
>TRBV7-2|many|TRBJ1-3|TRBD1
TGTGCCAGCAGCTTACTGACAGGGGCGACCTCTGGAAACACCATATATTTT
CASSLLTGATSGNTIYF
>TRBV12-3/TRBV12-4|.|TRBJ2-1|TRBD2
TGTGCCAGCAGTTTAGGCCTTAGTGGGCTAGCGGGAGAGCTGGATGAGCAGTTCTTC
CASSLGLSGLAGELDEQFF
>TRBV7-2|.|TRBJ1-2|.
TGTGCCAGCAGCTTTAGGCAGGCCTATCGGGATGGCTACACCTTC
CASSFRQAYRDGYTF
>TRBV11-2|many|TRBJ2-4|.
TGTGCCAGCAGTTCACAGGGAGGTCCTATGGACATTCAGTACTTC
CASSSQGGPMDIQYF
>TRBV3-1|.|TRBJ1-6|.
TGTGCCAGCAGCCAAGATCCCCCTCGTCCGGGAACAAATTCACCCCTCCACTTT
CASSQDPPRPGTNSPLHF
>TRBV7-9|few|TRBJ2-3|.
TGTGCCAGCACCTCGAAGGTGGGGGGCACAGATACGCAGTATTTT
CASTSKVGGTDTQYF
>TRBV20-1|.|TRBJ2-4|.
TGCAGTGCTAGAGGGGCCCAAGGCTCTCCCTCGAGGAACATTCAGTACTTC
CSARGAQGSPSRNIQYF
>TRBV6-6|.|TRBJ2-1|.
TGTGCCAGCAGTTACTCGACCTTGTCGAGCTCCTACAATGAGCAGTTCTTC
CASSYSTLSSSYNEQFF
>TRBV7-2|.|TRBJ2-7|.
TGTGCCAGCAGCTTAGCCCCAGTCCCGACAGTTTACGAGCAGTACTTC
CASSLAPVPTVYEQYF
>TRBV5-3|.|TRBJ2-2|.
TGTGCCAGCAGCCAATTCGGCGCCGAGGGTTTCGGGGAGCTGTTTTTT
CASSQFGAEGFGELFF
>TRBV7-2|many|TRBJ2-2|.
TGTGCCAGCAGCCGTTCGTCGAAGGGGGAGCTGTTTTTT
CASSRSSKGELFF
>TRBV20-1|.|TRBJ1-6|.
TGCAGTGCCCGGGACATCAATAATTCACCCCTCCACTTT
CSARDINNSPLHF
>TRBV4-1|few|TRBJ2-3|.
TGCGCCAGCAGCCAGACGGGGAGGGATACGCAGTATTTT
CASSQTGRDTQYF
>TRBV7-8|many|TRBJ2-7|TRBD1
TGTGCCAGCAGCTTCGGGGACAGGGGCACCTACGAGCAGTACTTC
CASSFGDRGTYEQYF
>TRBV23-1|once|TRBJ1-5|TRBD1
TGCGCCAGCAGTCCTCAGGGGGGCACAAATCAGCCCCAGCATTTT
CASSPQGGTNQPQHF
>TRBV7-8|many|TRBJ1-1|.
TGTGCCAGCAGCCCGCGTCGATCGAGGAACACTGAAGCTTTCTTT
CASSPRRSRNTEAFF
>TRBV11-2|few|TRBJ2-2|.
TGTGCCAGCAGCTTAAGTGGGGGACTGACCACCGGGGAGCTGTTTTTT
CASSLSGGLTTGELFF
>TRBV7-6|many|TRBJ1-4|TRBD1
TGTGCCAGCAGCGCGGGACAGGGGGGTGAAAAACTGTTTTTT
CASSAGQGGEKLFF
>TRBV5-5|.|TRBJ1-5|TRBD1
TGTGCCAGCAGCGGGACAGGGGCAAATCAGCCCCAGCATTTT
CASSGTGANQPQHF
>TRBV7-6|many|TRBJ2-7|.
TGTGCCAGCAGCCAAGCCGCCGGACCCTTTGAGCAGTACTTC
CASSQAAGPFEQYF
>TRBV18|few|TRBJ2-7|.
TGTGCCAGCTCACCAAGAGAGGGTGTCCCACTCTCCTACGAGCAGTACTTC
CASSPREGVPLSYEQYF
>TRBV12-3/TRBV12-4|.|TRBJ2-3|.
TGTGCCAGCAGCCGAGGAAAGCAGTATTTT
CASSRGKQYF
>TRBV27|few|TRBJ2-3|.
TGTGCCAGCAGTTCCCCGATGGCCCCCCGGCTAACAGATACGCAGTATTTT
CASSSPMAPRLTDTQYF
>TRBV4-1|few|TRBJ1-3|.
TGCGCCAGCAGCCAAAGGCTACCGGAGTCTGGAAACACCATATATTTT
CASSQRLPESGNTIYF
>TRBV6-6|.|TRBJ2-3|.
TGTGCCAGCACCCACAGGGGGGGCCGAGGGGGCACCCCCACAGATACGCAGTATTTT
CASTHRGGRGGTPTDTQYF
>TRBV12-3/TRBV12-4|.|TRBJ2-5|TRBD1
TGTGCCAGCAGTTTGCTGGGACAGAGCCAAGAGACCCAGTACTTC
CASSLLGQSQETQYF
>TRBV6-1|few|TRBJ1-2|.
TGTGCCAGCAGTGAAGTCGGGGGGCAGAACTATGGCTACACCTTC
CASSEVGGQNYGYTF
>TRBV29-1|.|TRBJ1-1|.
TGCAGCGTCGCGGACCAACTGCACACTGAAGCTTTCTTT
CSVADQLHTEAFF
>TRBV5-1|once|TRBJ2-7|TRBD2
TGCGCCAGCAGCTTGGGGGCTAGCGGGGGGGCCCACGAGCAGTACTTC
CASSLGASGGAHEQYF
>TRBV6-6|.|TRBJ2-1|TRBD1
TGTGCCAGCAGTTTCGAGACCGGGACAGTCCACAATGAGCAGTTCTTC
CASSFETGTVHNEQFF
>TRBV5-5|.|TRBJ1-4|.
TGTGCCAGCAGCTTGGCCTCTTCCTCTGGGGAAAAACTGTTTTTT
CASSLASSSGEKLFF
>TRBV12-3/TRBV12-4|few|TRBJ2-5|.
TGTGCCAGCAGTTTAGGACAAGTTGGAGGGACCCAGTACTTC
CASSLGQVGGTQYF
>TRBV12-3/TRBV12-4|.|TRBJ2-3|.
TGTGCCAGCAGTTTAGCGCCTCTTCTCACAGATACGCAGTATTTT
CASSLAPLLTDTQYF
>TRBV6-1|.|TRBJ1-1|.
TGTGCCAGCAGTGAAGAGGCGGTGGCGAACACTGAAGCTTTCTTT
CASSEEAVANTEAFF
>TRBV7-2|many|TRBJ2-3|.
TGTGCCAGCAGCTATGCGGGGTTTACGCAGTATTTT
CASSYAGFTQYF
>TRBV27|.|TRBJ1-6|TRBD1
TGTGCCGCAGGGGACAGGGGGGACGTTAATTCACCCCTCCACTTT
CAAGDRGDVNSPLHF
>TRBV10-3|.|TRBJ2-7|TRBD2
TGTGCCATCAGTGAACGGGACGGCGGGGGCGAGCAGTACTTC
CAISERDGGGEQYF
>TRBV28|many|TRBJ1-5|.
TGTGCCAGCAGTTTCCCCACGCTCAATCAGCCCCAGCATTTT
CASSFPTLNQPQHF
>TRBV4-1|.|TRBJ2-1|TRBD2
TGCGCCAGCAGCCAAAAGGGACTAGCGGACTACAATGAGCAGTTCTTC
CASSQKGLADYNEQFF
>TRBV7-9|.|TRBJ2-7|.
TGTGCCAGCACCACTCTGGAAGGGGCGGGTTACGAGCAGTACTTC
CASTTLEGAGYEQYF
>TRBV12-3/TRBV12-4|.|TRBJ2-3|TRBD2
TGTGCCAGCAGTCACCCTCCTAGCGGGGGCACAGATACGCAGTATTTT
CASSHPPSGGTDTQYF
>TRBV19|.|TRBJ1-2|TRBD1
TGTGCCAGTAGTATCCGGACAGGGGTTTACGGCTACACCTTC
CASSIRTGVYGYTF
>TRBV11-2|many|TRBJ2-5|TRBD1
TGTGCCAGCAGCTTTGCTCAGGGGGTCCTCCAAGAGACCCAGTACTTC
CASSFAQGVLQETQYF
>TRBV7-9|.|TRBJ1-1|.
TGTGCCAGCAGCTTACGGGGCGGGAATGAAGCTTTCTTT
CASSLRGGNEAFF
>TRBV7-2|many|TRBJ2-7|.
TGTGCCAGCAGCTTAGTGTTCACCTCCTACGAGCAGTACTTC
CASSLVFTSYEQYF
>TRBV7-2|.|TRBJ2-1|TRBD2
TGTGACAGCAGCTTATCTAGGCCTAGCGGGTCCTACAATGAGCAGTTCTTC
CDSSLSRPSGSYNEQFF
>TRBV9|few|TRBJ1-1|.
TGTGCCAGCAGCGTAGGGGGTAGCACTGAAGCTTTCTTT
CASSVGGSTEAFF